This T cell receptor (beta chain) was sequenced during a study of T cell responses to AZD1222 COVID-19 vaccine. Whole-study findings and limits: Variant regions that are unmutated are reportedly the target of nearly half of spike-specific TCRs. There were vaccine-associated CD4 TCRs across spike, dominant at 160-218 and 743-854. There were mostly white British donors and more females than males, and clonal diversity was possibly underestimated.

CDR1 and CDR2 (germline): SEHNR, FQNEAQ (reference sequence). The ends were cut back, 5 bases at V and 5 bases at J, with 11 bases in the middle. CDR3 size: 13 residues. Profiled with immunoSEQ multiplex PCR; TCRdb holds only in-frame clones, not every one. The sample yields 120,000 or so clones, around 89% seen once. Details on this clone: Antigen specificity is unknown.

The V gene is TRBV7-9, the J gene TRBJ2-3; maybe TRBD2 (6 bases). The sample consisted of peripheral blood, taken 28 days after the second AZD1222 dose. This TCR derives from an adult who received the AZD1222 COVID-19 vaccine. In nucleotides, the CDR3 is TGTGCCAGCAGCCCGGGGGTGGGAGATACGCAGTATTTT. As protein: CASSPGVGDTQYF.